The 13 T cell receptor beta chains reported below all come from one sample, sequenced in a study of blood T cell repertoires in COVID-19. Assay: immunoSEQ multiplex PCR; the TCRdb copy retains only in-frame clones and omits some. There are about 34,000 clones in the sample; about 88% occur only once, and roughly an eighth lies in the top ten. The sample consisted of peripheral blood. These receptors were taken from a human donor with active COVID-19. The donor label of this sample is uncertain.

V and J are TRBV10-2 and TRBJ2-3; 10 positions agree with TRBD1. This CDR3 is 19 amino acids long. Trimming took 6 bases from V and 0 from J; bases not matched to a gene: 15. The germline V gene encodes CDR1 WSHSY and CDR2 SAAADI. The CDR3: CASRGTGVDYQTSTDTQYF. The CDR3 DNA reads as TGCGCCAGCAGGGGGACAGGGGTAGATTATCAAACTAGCACAGATACGCAGTATTTT.

This chain links TRBV6-1 with TRBJ2-3; the D gene is possibly TRBD2 (5 bases). Germline V CDR1 and CDR2: MNHNS, SASEGT. V was shortened by 1 base and J by 2 bases, with 10 bases between the two germline ends. This CDR3 comprises 15 residues. CDR3 in DNA: TGTGCCAGCAGTGAAGTGGCGGGTTCCACAGATACGCAGTATTTT. Its translation is CASSEVAGSTDTQYF.

V usage is TRBV12-5 and J usage is TRBJ2-2; possibly TRBD2 for D (6 bases). CDR3 length: 16 amino acids. Germline values: CDR1 LGHNT, CDR2 FRNRAP. Trimming removed 1 base at V and 7 bases at J, with 16 bases between. CDR3 sequence reads: CASGLASVPSVGELFF. CDR3 nucleotides: TGTGCTAGTGGTTTGGCTAGCGTGCCGAGCGTCGGGGAGCTGTTTTTT.

V and J are TRBV28 and TRBJ1-3; D may be TRBD1 (5 bases). The germline V and J ends were trimmed by 2 bases and 0 bases, with 11 bases remaining between them. This CDR3 contains 16 residues. The germline V gene encodes CDR1 MDHEN and CDR2 SYDVKM. The CDR3 loop reads CASSLNYDSSGNTIYF. In nucleotides, the CDR3 is TGTGCCAGCAGTTTAAACTACGACAGCTCTGGAAACACCATATATTTT.

This clone was picked up a small number of times. The chain uses TRBV5-1 and TRBJ2-3, with D perhaps TRBD2 (6 bases). Deletions cut 8 bases from V and 1 base from J, with 14 bases between. Per germline, CDR1 SGHRS and CDR2 YFSETQ. CDR3 length: 14 amino acids. The CDR3 region has the DNA TGCGCCAGTGCCGGGACTTCTGGCACAGATACGCAGTATTTT. It codes for CASAGTSGTDTQYF.

J is TRBJ2-1 and V is TRBV5-1, with 14 bases identical to TRBD2. The V segment lost 7 bases and the J segment 3 bases; nucleotides outside the gene matches: 3. Germline loops: CDR1 SGHRS, CDR2 YFSETQ. The CDR3 length is 15 residues. The CDR3 nucleotides are TGCGCCAGCGGGACTAGCGGGGGTATCTACAATGAGCAGTTCTTC. It yields the protein CASGTSGGIYNEQFF. Full variable domain (missing parts from reference TRBV5-1 and TRBJ2-1): KAGVTQTPRYLIKTRGQQVTLSCSPISGHRSVSWYQQTPGQGLQFLFEYFSETQRNKGNFPGRFSGRQFSNSRSEMNVSTLELGDSALYLCASGTSGGIYNEQFFGPGTRLTVL.

This clone has only one observation. This rearrangement joins TRBV7-9 to TRBJ2-3; 11 bases agree with TRBD2. The CDR3 extends over 16 amino acids. Looked up from germline, CDR1 is SEHNR and CDR2 is FQNEAQ (reference sequence). The V gene end was trimmed by 5 bases and the J gene end by 3 bases; junction bases not matched to a gene: 7. CDR3 in amino acids: CASSRDSGGATDTQYF. DNA of the CDR3: TGTGCCAGCAGCCGAGATAGCGGGGGGGCTACAGATACGCAGTATTTT.

The chain joins TRBV6-6 to TRBJ1-1, with 9 positions matching TRBD1. With V trimmed by 4 bases and J by 0 bases, 6 bases remained unmatched. CDR3 size: 16 residues. Germline V gene data show CDR1 as MNHNY and CDR2 as SVGAGI (reference sequence). The CDR3 coding sequence is TGTGCCAGCAGTTTTCACGGGACAGGGATGAACACTGAAGCTTTCTTT. Amino acids: CASSFHGTGMNTEAFF.

The V and J genes are TRBV5-5 and TRBJ2-3; 12 bases map to TRBD2. Unmatched junction bases numbered 3, after V lost 0 bases and J lost 1 base. The CDR3 totals 17 residues. CDR1 and CDR2 from the germline V gene are SGHKS and YYEKEE (reference sequence). Here the CDR3 DNA reads TGTGCCAGCAGCTTGGAAGCTAGCGGGGGGGGCACAGATACGCAGTATTTT. Its protein product is CASSLEASGGGTDTQYF.

The genes are TRBV6-4 and TRBJ2-1, with D tentatively TRBD2 (5 bases). The CDR3 is 16 amino acids. From germline, CDR1 is MRHNA and CDR2 SNTAGT. V was cut by 2 bases and J by 1 base, with 12 bases left in between. For the CDR3, the DNA is TGTGCCAGCAGTGACGCCCAGACGGGATCCTACAATGAGCAGTTCTTC. Translation gives CASSDAQTGSYNEQFF.

The rearrangement joins TRBV2 to TRBJ1-5; 7 bases fit TRBD1. V was clipped by 6 bases and J by 4 bases; unmatched bases: 3. This CDR3 is built from 13 residues. Germline V gene data show CDR1 as SNHLY and CDR2 as FYNNEI. CDR3 nucleotides: TGTGCCAGCAGGACAGGGACGAATCAGCCCCAGCATTTT. This codes for CASRTGTNQPQHF.

The gene calls are TRBV25-1 and TRBJ1-2; D gene unclear. The CDR3 has 12 residues. In germline, CDR1 is MGHDK, CDR2 SYGVNS. Trimming cost V 1 base and J 8 bases, with 8 bases left between them. In DNA, the CDR3 is TGTGCCAGCAGTGAATTCACAACCGGCTACACCTTC. Translating it yields CASSEFTTGYTF.

The rearrangement links TRBV7-3 to TRBJ2-5; D is possibly TRBD2 (5 bases). This CDR3 contains 14 residues. Trimming left V 1 base short and J 4 bases short, with 10 bases between. From germline, CDR1 is SGHTA and CDR2 FQGTGA. The CDR3 reads CASSLSGQGETQYF. CDR3 DNA sequence: TGTGCCAGCAGCTTAAGCGGGCAAGGAGAGACCCAGTACTTC.